The clone carrying this T cell receptor (beta chain) was picked up many times. V dropped 3 bases and J dropped 4; count of bases not matched to a gene: 2. The CDR3 is 13 residues long. Germline V gives CDR1 SGHNT, CDR2 YYREEE (reference sequence). The sample originates from a study of metastatic and nonmetastatic thyroid tumors. Thyroid surgery was performed in patients who had received no treatment beforehand. TCRdb reassembled clones from the PCR reads with MiXCR. The repertoire holds over 40,000 clones, with about 10% as singletons. Specimen: blood. The origin of this receptor is a female donor with papillary thyroid cancer or a benign thyroid nodule (not recorded which). Some clones in this sample may be carry-over from other donors' samples. V gene TRBV5-4 combines with J gene TRBJ2-5, with 8 bases lining up with TRBD2. As DNA, the CDR3 is TGTGCCAGCAGCTCGGGGGGGGCAGAGACCCAGTACTTC. Translation gives CASSSGGAETQYF.